The 4 T cell receptor beta chains reported below all come from one sample, sequenced in a study of blood T cell repertoires in COVID-19. TCRdb's copy holds only in-frame clones and misses some; the assay was immunoSEQ multiplex PCR. This table has 55,000 to 70,000 clones, around 90% appearing once. Sequenced: peripheral blood. These receptors originate from a woman aged 55-69 years with COVID-19, enrolled during active disease.

V and J are TRBV30 and TRBJ1-2; maybe TRBD1 (5 bases). The germline CDR1 and CDR2 sequences are GTSNPN and SVGIG (reference sequence). This CDR3 comprises 13 residues. V dropped 1 base and J dropped 2 bases, with 8 bases sitting between them. The CDR3, as DNA: TGTGCCTGGAGTGGCGGGGCCAACTATGGCTACACCTTC. Translation gives CAWSGGANYGYTF.

The gene calls are TRBV6-5 and TRBJ1-2; 11 bases map to TRBD1. Trimming cost V 4 bases and J 2 bases; bases outside gene matches: 6. The CDR3 is made up of 16 amino acids. The V gene's germline CDR1 is MNHEY and CDR2 SVGAGI. This CDR3 reads CASSWGGTGGNYGYTF. The CDR3 DNA sequence: TGTGCCAGCAGTTGGGGTGGGACAGGGGGGAACTATGGCTACACCTTC.

In this sample, this clone turned up once. The V and J genes are TRBV9 and TRBJ2-5; 12 nucleotides match TRBD2. With V trimmed by 3 bases and J by 0 bases, 9 bases remained unmatched. The germline V gene encodes CDR1 SGDLS and CDR2 YYNGEE. This CDR3 has 18 residues. The CDR3 here is CASSAGRLAGEDQETQYF. CDR3 in DNA: TGTGCCAGCAGCGCCGGGCGACTAGCGGGAGAGGACCAAGAGACCCAGTACTTC.

The chain combines TRBV10-3 with TRBJ1-1, with D tentatively TRBD1 (5 bases). V was clipped by 0 bases and J by 3 bases, with 8 bases between them. This CDR3 has 14 residues. Per germline, CDR1 ENHRY and CDR2 SYGVKD. The CDR3 coding sequence is TGTGCCATCAGTGAGTCAGTCAGGGACACTGAAGCTTTCTTT. This encodes CAISESVRDTEAFF.